The clone carrying this T cell receptor (beta chain) was seen a handful of times. Its antigen is still unknown. Researchers amplified the TCR beta CDR3 regions from RNA transcripts. A first-round RT-PCR of the TCR CDR3 used the HTBI primer set. TCRdb processed the multiplex PCR reads anew with MiXCR; each CDR3 protein has one entry. This sample has approximately 630,000 distinct CDR3 sequences, with about a sixth found just once. The data are from a study of T cells in Graves' hyperthyroidism and ophthalmopathy. Points from the study as a whole: Blood also carried most thyroid clonotypes expanded above 0.001.

With a duration under 2 months, the hyperthyroidism was newly diagnosed in patients aged 18 to 65. Extraction of PBMCs used around 9.6 ml of fresh peripheral blood. CDR1 is MNHNS, CDR2 SASEGT, per germline. The CDR3 is made up of 14 amino acids. V lost 5 bases and J 1 base, leaving 11 bases between the germline ends. The chain uses TRBV6-1 and TRBJ1-1; the D gene is possibly TRBD1 (6 bases). Sequenced input: blood. The sequence was obtained from a woman aged 25 to 39 with Graves' hyperthyroidism. The CDR3 here is CASSFNRENTEAFF. The CDR3 DNA reads TGTGCCAGCAGTTTTAACAGGGAGAACACTGAAGCTTTCTTT.